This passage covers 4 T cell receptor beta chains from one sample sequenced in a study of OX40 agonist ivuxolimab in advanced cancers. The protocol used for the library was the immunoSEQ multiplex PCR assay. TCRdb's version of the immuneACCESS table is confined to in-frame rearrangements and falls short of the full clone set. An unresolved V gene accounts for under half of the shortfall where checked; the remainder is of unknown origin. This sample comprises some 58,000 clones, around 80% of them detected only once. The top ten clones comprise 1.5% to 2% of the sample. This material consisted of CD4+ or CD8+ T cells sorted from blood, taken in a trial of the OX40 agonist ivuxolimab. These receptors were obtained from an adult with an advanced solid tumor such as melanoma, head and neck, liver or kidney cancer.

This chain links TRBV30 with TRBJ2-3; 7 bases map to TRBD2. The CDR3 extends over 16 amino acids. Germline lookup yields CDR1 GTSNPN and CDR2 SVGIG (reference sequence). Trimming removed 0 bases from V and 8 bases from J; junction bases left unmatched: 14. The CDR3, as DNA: TGTGCCTGGAGTGTACAGTCAACCAGGGCGGGAGCTACGCAGTATTTT. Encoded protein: CAWSVQSTRAGATQYF. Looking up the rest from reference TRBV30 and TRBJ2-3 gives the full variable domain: SQTIHQWPATLVQPVGSPLSLECTVEGTSNPNLYWYRQAAGRGLQLLFYSVGIGQISSEVPQNLSASRPQDRQFILSSKKLLLSDSGFYLCAWSVQSTRAGATQYFGPGTRLTVL.

The CDR3 DNA sequence: TGTGCCAGCAGGGGTGCAGCGGGAGGTCTGACAGATACGCAGTATTTT. Translating it yields CASRGAAGGLTDTQYF. V gene TRBV27 combines with J gene TRBJ2-3; 9 bases fit TRBD2. CDR3 length: 16 residues. CDR1 is MNHEY, CDR2 SMNVEV, per germline (reference sequence). V lost 6 bases and J lost 3; bases outside the gene matches: 10.

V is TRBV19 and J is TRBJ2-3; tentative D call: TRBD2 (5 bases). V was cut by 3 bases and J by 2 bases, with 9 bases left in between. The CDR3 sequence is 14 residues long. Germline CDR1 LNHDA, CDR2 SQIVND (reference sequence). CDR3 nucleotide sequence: TGTGCCAGTAGTATCCGGAGGACCACAGATACGCAGTATTTT. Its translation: CASSIRRTTDTQYF.

CDR3 sequence (DNA): TGTGCCAGCTCACCAGGGACAGACTCTGGAAACACCATATATTTT. Translating it yields CASSPGTDSGNTIYF. The chain joins TRBV18 to TRBJ1-3; 7 bases are a match to TRBD1. The CDR3 loop spans 15 amino acids. The junction had 1 base not matched to a gene; V was cut back by 2 bases and J by 0 bases. Germline V gives CDR1 KGHSH, CDR2 LQKENI.